The 13 T cell receptor beta chains listed next were all sequenced from one sample in a study of blood T cell repertoires in COVID-19. Sequenced by immunoSEQ multiplex PCR; TCRdb stores in-frame clones only, minus some. The sample gives 230,000 or so clones, around 84% of which show up once; 2% to 2.5% is in the top ten. Material: peripheral blood. These receptors all come from a man aged 40-55 years who had recovered from COVID-19.

V usage is TRBV30 and J usage is TRBJ1-1, with 7 positions matching TRBD1. With V trimmed by 5 bases and J by 1 base, 4 bases remained unmatched. The germline CDR1 and CDR2 sequences are GTSNPN and SVGIG (reference sequence). The CDR3 is made up of 13 amino acids. DNA for the CDR3: TGTGCCTGGGGCGGGACAGCGAACACTGAAGCTTTCTTT. This sequence encodes CAWGGTANTEAFF.

The rearrangement links TRBV12-3 or TRBV12-4 to TRBJ2-2, with TRBD2 identical over 7 bases. The CDR3 is 13 residues long. The trim removed 10 bases at V and 4 bases at J, leaving 6 bases unmatched. In nucleotides, the CDR3 is TGTGCCACCGGGGAGGGGCGCACCGGGGAGCTGTTTTTT. Protein: CATGEGRTGELFF.

This clone was seen once. The CDR3, as DNA: TGTGCCAGCAGCTCCCCGGCGGCCGTGGGAAACACCATATATTTT. The encoded protein is CASSSPAAVGNTIYF. The rearrangement uses TRBV7-9 and TRBJ1-3; D remains unclear. The CDR3 spans 15 residues. Germline V gene data show CDR1 as SEHNR and CDR2 as FQNEAQ (reference sequence). Deletions cut 4 bases from V and 4 bases from J, with 14 bases between.

J is TRBJ2-7 and V is TRBV7-9, with D perhaps TRBD1 (5 bases). Trimming shortened V by 1 base and J by 2 bases, and 6 bases separated the two germline ends. Germline V gene sequence: CDR1 SEHNR, CDR2 FQNEAQ (reference sequence). This CDR3 comprises 13 residues. The CDR3 DNA reads as TGTGCCAGCAGCTTAGGACAGCCCTACGAGCAGTACTTC. Encoded protein: CASSLGQPYEQYF. Drawing the rest from reference TRBV7-9 and TRBJ2-7, the complete variable domain is DTGVSQNPRHKITKRGQNVTFRCDPISEHNRLYWYRQTLGQGPEFLTYFQNEAQLEKSRLLSDRFSAERPKGSFSTLEIQRTEQGDSAMYLCASSLGQPYEQYFGPGTRLTVT.

A single count supports this clone. The gene calls are TRBV6-5 and TRBJ1-2; D unclear. V gave up 5 bases and J gave up 0 bases, with 7 bases separating them. CDR1 and CDR2 from the germline V gene are MNHEY and SVGAGI. The CDR3 consists of 13 residues. The CDR3: CASSRGANYGYTF. The CDR3 DNA reads TGTGCCAGCAGTCGGGGAGCTAACTATGGCTACACCTTC.

This clone was observed a few times. The J gene is TRBJ2-1, the V gene TRBV4-1, with TRBD2 identical over 7 bases. Germline assignment: CDR1 MGHRA and CDR2 YSYEKL. This CDR3 contains 16 residues. Trimming took 0 bases from V and 7 from J; bases not matched to a gene: 9. The CDR3 DNA follows: TGCGCCAGCAGCCAAGATCCCGCGGGAGCCTGGAATGAGCAGTTCTTC. Amino acid sequence: CASSQDPAGAWNEQFF.

The chain couples TRBV4-2 to TRBJ2-7; 8 bases agree with TRBD2. CDR1 and CDR2 from the germline V gene are LGHNA and YNFKEQ. The V and J ends lost 1 base and 6 bases, in that order; junction bases with no gene match: 8. The length of the CDR3 is 15 residues. The CDR3 DNA sequence: TGTGCCAGCAGCCAAGCCAGCGGGAGCCTGGGCGAGCAGTACTTC. Its protein product is CASSQASGSLGEQYF.

This chain connects TRBV14 to TRBJ2-3, with 12 bases that match TRBD2. J lost 0 bases, V lost 5 bases, and 6 bases had no gene match. Germline V CDR1 and CDR2: SGHDN, FVKESK. This CDR3 has 17 amino acids. The CDR3 protein is CASSARTSGASTDTQYF. In nucleotides, the CDR3 is TGTGCCAGCAGCGCAAGGACTAGCGGGGCTAGCACAGATACGCAGTATTTT. Full variable domain (missing parts from reference TRBV14 and TRBJ2-3): EAGVTQFPSHSVIEKGQTVTLRCDPISGHDNLYWYRRVMGKEIKFLLHFVKESKQDESGMPNNRFLAERTGGTYSTLKVQPAELEDSGVYFCASSARTSGASTDTQYFGPGTRLTVL.

This clone turned up a few times. This rearrangement joins TRBV4-3 to TRBJ2-3, with D perhaps matching TRBD1 (6 bases). Germline V gives CDR1 LGHNA, CDR2 YSLEER. V was cut by 4 bases and J by 1 base, with 12 bases left in between. CDR3 length equals 15 residues. The CDR3 nucleotides are TGCGCCAGCAGCCTACAGGGAGACGGCACAGATACGCAGTATTTT. Protein product: CASSLQGDGTDTQYF.

The V gene is TRBV27, the J gene TRBJ1-5, with D possibly TRBD1 on 6 matching bases. This CDR3 has 15 residues. The germline V gene encodes CDR1 MNHEY and CDR2 SMNVEV (reference sequence). V was cut by 3 bases and J by 2 bases, with 11 bases left in between. The DNA of the CDR3 is TGTGCCAGCAGTTTGACAGGTTCCGGCAATCAGCCCCAGCATTTT. The encoded protein is CASSLTGSGNQPQHF.

V is TRBV2 and J is TRBJ2-1; 10 bases align to TRBD2. V was clipped by 7 bases and J by 3 bases; unmatched bases: 6. This CDR3 is 15 amino acids long. Germline V lookup: CDR1 SNHLY, CDR2 FYNNEI. CDR3 coding DNA: TGTGCCAGCACCTTTAGCGGGGGGAACTACAATGAGCAGTTCTTC. Protein sequence: CASTFSGGNYNEQFF.

This clone has just one count. This chain connects TRBV9 to TRBJ2-5; weak D call: TRBD1 (5 bases). CDR1 is SGDLS, CDR2 YYNGEE, per germline. The CDR3 sequence is 16 residues long. V lost 0 bases to trimming and J lost 4 bases, with 16 bases between them. CDR3 DNA: TGTGCCAGCAGCGTAGCCGGCAGGGCGCAGGGAGAGACCCAGTACTTC. Residues: CASSVAGRAQGETQYF.

The gene calls are TRBV3-1 (or the pseudogene TRBV3-2) and TRBJ1-1; D is perhaps TRBD1 (6 bases). V lost 1 base to trimming and J lost 5 bases, with 8 bases between them. This CDR3 has 13 residues. Germline V gene sequence: CDR1 LGHDT, CDR2 YNNKEL (reference sequence). The CDR3 spells CASSQARGTEAFF. As DNA, the CDR3 is TGTGCCAGCAGCCAAGCCAGGGGTACTGAAGCTTTCTTT.